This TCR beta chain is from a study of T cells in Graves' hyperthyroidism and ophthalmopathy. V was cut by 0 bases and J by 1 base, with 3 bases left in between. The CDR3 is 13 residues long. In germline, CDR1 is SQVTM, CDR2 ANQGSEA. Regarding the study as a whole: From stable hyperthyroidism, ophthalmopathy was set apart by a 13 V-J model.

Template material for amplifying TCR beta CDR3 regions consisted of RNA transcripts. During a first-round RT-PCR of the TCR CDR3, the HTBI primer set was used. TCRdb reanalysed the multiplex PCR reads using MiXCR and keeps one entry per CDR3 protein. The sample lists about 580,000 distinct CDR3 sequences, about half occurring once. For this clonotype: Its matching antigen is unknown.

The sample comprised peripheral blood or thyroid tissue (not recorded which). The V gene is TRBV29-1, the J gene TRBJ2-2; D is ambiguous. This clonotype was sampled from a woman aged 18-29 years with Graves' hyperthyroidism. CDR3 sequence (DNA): TGCAGCGTTGAAGACAAGAACACCGGGGAGCTGTTTTTT. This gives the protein CSVEDKNTGELFF.